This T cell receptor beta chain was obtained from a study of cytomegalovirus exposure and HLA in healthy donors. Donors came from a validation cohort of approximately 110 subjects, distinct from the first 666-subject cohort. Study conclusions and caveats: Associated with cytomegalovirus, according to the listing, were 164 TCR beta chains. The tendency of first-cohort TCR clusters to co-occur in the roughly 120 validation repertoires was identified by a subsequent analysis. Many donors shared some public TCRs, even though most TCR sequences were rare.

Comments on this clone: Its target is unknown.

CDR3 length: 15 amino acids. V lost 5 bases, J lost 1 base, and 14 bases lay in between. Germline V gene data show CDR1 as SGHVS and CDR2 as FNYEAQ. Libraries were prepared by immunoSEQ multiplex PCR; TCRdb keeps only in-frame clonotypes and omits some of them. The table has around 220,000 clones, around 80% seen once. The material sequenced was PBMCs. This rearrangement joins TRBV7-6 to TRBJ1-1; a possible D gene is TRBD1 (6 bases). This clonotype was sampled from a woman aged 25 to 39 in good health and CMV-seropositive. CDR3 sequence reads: CASSTPGTSNTEAFF. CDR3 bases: TGTGCCAGCAGCACCCCCGGGACATCGAACACTGAAGCTTTCTTT.